These T cell receptor beta chains were read from a single sample in a study of cytomegalovirus exposure and HLA in healthy donors. The data were produced by immunoSEQ multiplex PCR, yet TCRdb's version contains in-frame clones alone and is incomplete. Among over 45,000 clones listed, around nine tenths were seen once. Sequencing was performed on PBMCs. These receptors were obtained from a man aged 18 to 30 in good health and CMV-seronegative. The CDR3 runs from the conserved cysteine through the conserved F or W. The D gene is left open where the match is weak. The size of a clone is reported for some rows only, either as once, few or many, or as a class for expanded clones.

CDR3 DNA: TGTGCCAGCAGTGGGCTCCTCCTCTACGAGCAGTACTTC
CDR3 protein: CASSGLLLYEQYF
D gene: -
clone size: -
J gene: TRBJ2-7
V gene: TRBV6-1

CDR3 DNA: TGTGCCAGCAGCTTGGCCCAGCGAGACACCGGGGAGCTGTTTTTT
CDR3 protein: CASSLAQRDTGELFF
D gene: -
clone size: -
J gene: TRBJ2-2
V gene: TRBV5-4

CDR3 DNA: TGTGCCAGCGGTCCGCGACAGATCTATTACGAGCAGTACTTC
CDR3 protein: CASGPRQIYYEQYF
D gene: -
clone size: -
J gene: TRBJ2-7
V gene: TRBV27

CDR3 DNA: TGTGCCAGCAGGGCCGGGACAGTAGCCAAAAACATTCAGTACTTC
CDR3 protein: CASRAGTVAKNIQYF
D gene: TRBD1
clone size: -
J gene: TRBJ2-4
V gene: TRBV6-5

CDR3 DNA: TGTGCCAGCAGCGTGGCGGGGAACACCGGGGAGCTGTTTTTT
CDR3 protein: CASSVAGNTGELFF
D gene: -
clone size: once
J gene: TRBJ2-2
V gene: TRBV9

CDR3 DNA: TGTGCCACTCACAGGTTAGATCAGCCCCAGCATTTT
CDR3 protein: CATHRLDQPQHF
D gene: -
clone size: -
J gene: TRBJ1-5
V gene: TRBV28

CDR3 DNA: TGTGCCAGCAAGTCTCGACTAGCGGGACCGGCGCCCACAGATACGCAGTATTTT
CDR3 protein: CASKSRLAGPAPTDTQYF
D gene: TRBD2
clone size: -
J gene: TRBJ2-3
V gene: TRBV27

CDR3 DNA: TGTGCCAGCAGCTTTGACGGGCTAGCGGAGAATGAGCAGTTCTTC
CDR3 protein: CASSFDGLAENEQFF
D gene: TRBD2
clone size: -
J gene: TRBJ2-1
V gene: TRBV11-3

CDR3 DNA: TGCGCAGCCGGGACTAGCGGGTACAATGAGCAGTTCTTC
CDR3 protein: CAAGTSGYNEQFF
D gene: TRBD2
clone size: -
J gene: TRBJ2-1
V gene: TRBV4-1

CDR3 DNA: TGTGCCAGCAGTTCCTTTCTACATACGCAGTATTTT
CDR3 protein: CASSSFLHTQYF
D gene: -
clone size: -
J gene: TRBJ2-3
V gene: TRBV25-1

CDR3 DNA: TGCGCCAGCAGCTTGGTGGGGACAGCGAGGGGTAGTGGAAAACTGTTTTTT
CDR3 protein: CASSLVGTARGSGKLFF
D gene: TRBD1
clone size: -
J gene: TRBJ1-4
V gene: TRBV5-1

CDR3 DNA: TGTGCCAGCAGCAAGGGGACAGGGGGGAATCAGCCCCAGCATTTT
CDR3 protein: CASSKGTGGNQPQHF
D gene: TRBD1
clone size: -
J gene: TRBJ1-5
V gene: TRBV6-6

CDR3 DNA: TGTGCCAGTAGTATTCGGGACACCGGGGAGCTGTTTTTT
CDR3 protein: CASSIRDTGELFF
D gene: -
clone size: -
J gene: TRBJ2-2
V gene: TRBV19

CDR3 DNA: TGTGCCAGCAGTCGGGACTGGACTGAAAAACTGTTTTTT
CDR3 protein: CASSRDWTEKLFF
D gene: -
clone size: -
J gene: TRBJ1-4
V gene: TRBV27

CDR3 DNA: TGTGCCAGCAGCTTAGCGGGGGCGGGGACAGACTATGGCTACACCTTC
CDR3 protein: CASSLAGAGTDYGYTF
D gene: TRBD1
clone size: -
J gene: TRBJ1-2
V gene: TRBV7-2

CDR3 DNA: TGTGCCACCAGCAGAGTAGATCGGGGGGTGACCTTGGAGACCCAGTACTTC
CDR3 protein: CATSRVDRGVTLETQYF
D gene: TRBD2
clone size: -
J gene: TRBJ2-5
V gene: TRBV15

CDR3 DNA: TGTGCCAGCACTATAGGACTAGGACCTGGGGCCAACGTCCTGACTTTC
CDR3 protein: CASTIGLGPGANVLTF
D gene: TRBD2
clone size: -
J gene: TRBJ2-6
V gene: TRBV9

CDR3 DNA: TGTGCCAGCAGCTTGGGAGACTCCATGAACACTGAAGCTTTCTTT
CDR3 protein: CASSLGDSMNTEAFF
D gene: -
clone size: -
J gene: TRBJ1-1
V gene: TRBV7-6

CDR3 DNA: TGTGCCAGTAGTTCCCGACTAGCGGATCACACAGATACGCAGTATTTT
CDR3 protein: CASSSRLADHTDTQYF
D gene: TRBD2
clone size: once
J gene: TRBJ2-3
V gene: TRBV19

CDR3 DNA: TGCGCCAGCAGCCAAGAGTGGACTAGCCGCACAGATACGCAGTATTTT
CDR3 protein: CASSQEWTSRTDTQYF
D gene: TRBD2
clone size: -
J gene: TRBJ2-3
V gene: TRBV4-3

CDR3 DNA: TGCGCCAGCAGCCAGAGGGTAGACCAAGAGACCCAGTACTTC
CDR3 protein: CASSQRVDQETQYF
D gene: -
clone size: -
J gene: TRBJ2-5
V gene: TRBV4-1

CDR3 DNA: TGTGCCAGCAGCTCGGATGGACTAGCTGACGTACGGGATGAGCAGTTCTTC
CDR3 protein: CASSSDGLADVRDEQFF
D gene: TRBD2
clone size: -
J gene: TRBJ2-1
V gene: TRBV13

CDR3 DNA: TGTGCCAGCAGTTCCGGGACAGGGGCTAATCAGCCCCAGCATTTT
CDR3 protein: CASSSGTGANQPQHF
D gene: TRBD1
clone size: -
J gene: TRBJ1-5
V gene: TRBV27

CDR3 DNA: TGTGCCAGCCGCATGGAACAGAATCAGCCCCAGCATTTT
CDR3 protein: CASRMEQNQPQHF
D gene: -
clone size: -
J gene: TRBJ1-5
V gene: TRBV2

CDR3 DNA: TGCGCCAGCCGATCGGAGCCACAGGGACTAGCGGGAGGGGAGCTGTTTTTT
CDR3 protein: CASRSEPQGLAGGELFF
D gene: TRBD2
clone size: -
J gene: TRBJ2-2
V gene: TRBV4-3

CDR3 DNA: TGTGCCAGCAGCGTAGACAGGGTTGATGGAAACACCATATATTTT
CDR3 protein: CASSVDRVDGNTIYF
D gene: -
clone size: -
J gene: TRBJ1-3
V gene: TRBV9

CDR3 DNA: TGTGCCAGCAGTGACCGGGTCGCCAAAAACATTCAGTACTTC
CDR3 protein: CASSDRVAKNIQYF
D gene: -
clone size: -
J gene: TRBJ2-4
V gene: TRBV28

CDR3 DNA: TGCGCCAGCAGCCACGACGGGACAGGGTTAGGGAATGAGCAGTTCTTC
CDR3 protein: CASSHDGTGLGNEQFF
D gene: TRBD1
clone size: -
J gene: TRBJ2-1
V gene: TRBV4-1

CDR3 DNA: TGTGCCAGCAGTTACTCCACATGGGGAGGAGTGGAAGCTTTCTTT
CDR3 protein: CASSYSTWGGVEAFF
D gene: -
clone size: -
J gene: TRBJ1-1
V gene: TRBV6-5